The 5 T cell receptor beta chains reported below all come from one sample, sequenced in a study of cytomegalovirus exposure and HLA in healthy donors. PCR used 60 Vbeta primers and 13 Jbeta primers. Clones were sequenced by immunoSEQ multiplex PCR, and TCRdb holds only the in-frame ones, with some missing. The table includes about 69,000 clones, about three quarters detected once. The source material was PBMCs. The receptors originated from a young man in good health and CMV-seronegative.

The chain couples TRBV5-4 to TRBJ2-6, with D perhaps TRBD1 (5 bases). The CDR3 spans 16 residues. V gave up 0 bases and J gave up 1 base, with 8 bases separating them. From germline, CDR1 is SGHNT and CDR2 YYREEE (reference sequence). CDR3 amino acids: CASSLASGSGANVLTF. The CDR3 DNA sequence: TGTGCCAGCAGCTTGGCTTCAGGGTCTGGGGCCAACGTCCTGACTTTC.

V is TRBV11-3 and J is TRBJ2-3; 8 nucleotides line up with TRBD1. CDR1 and CDR2 (germline): SGHNT, YENEEA. This CDR3 is 14 amino acids long. J was trimmed by 2 bases and V by 5 bases; bases with no gene match: 3. CDR3 residues: CASSPGQATDTQYF. The CDR3 bases are TGTGCCAGCAGCCCGGGACAGGCCACAGATACGCAGTATTTT.

V and J are TRBV19 and TRBJ2-7, with 8 bases matching TRBD1. Germline V CDR1 and CDR2: LNHDA, SQIVND (reference sequence). CDR3 length: 15 residues. V dropped 5 bases and J dropped 6; count of bases not matched to a gene: 12. The CDR3 loop is CASSASGGQVGEQYF. CDR3 DNA: TGTGCCAGTAGTGCCTCCGGGGGACAGGTGGGCGAGCAGTACTTC.

In DNA, the CDR3 is TGTGCCAGCAGCTTAGGGACAGGGAACGGAAACACCATATATTTT. This translates into CASSLGTGNGNTIYF. V is TRBV7-8 and J is TRBJ1-3; TRBD1 agrees at 8 bases. V was pared by 1 base and J by 4 bases, with 3 bases of the junction left unmatched. Germline V gene sequence: CDR1 SGHVS, CDR2 FQNEAQ. This CDR3 has 15 residues.

The chain recombines TRBV2 with TRBJ2-5; 10 bases map to TRBD2. CDR1 and CDR2 (germline): SNHLY, FYNNEI. This CDR3 is 15 amino acids long. V trimming: 5 bases; J trimming: 5 bases; junction bases outside the gene matches: 8. The CDR3 sequence: CASSSLLAGFETQYF. The CDR3 region has the DNA TGTGCCAGCAGTTCCTTACTAGCGGGGTTTGAGACCCAGTACTTC.